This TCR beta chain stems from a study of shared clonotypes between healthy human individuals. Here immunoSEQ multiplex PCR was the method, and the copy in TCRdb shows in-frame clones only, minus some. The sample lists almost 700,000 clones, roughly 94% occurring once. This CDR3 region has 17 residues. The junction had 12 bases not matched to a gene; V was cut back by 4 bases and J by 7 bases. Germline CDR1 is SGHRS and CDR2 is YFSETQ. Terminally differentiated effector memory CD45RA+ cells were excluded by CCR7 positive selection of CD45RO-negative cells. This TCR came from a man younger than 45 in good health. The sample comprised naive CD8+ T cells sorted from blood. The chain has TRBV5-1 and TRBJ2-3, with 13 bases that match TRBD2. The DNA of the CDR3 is TGCGCCAGCAGCCCCAACCCAACTAGCGGGAGGGCCAATACGCAGTATTTT. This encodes CASSPNPTSGRANTQYF.